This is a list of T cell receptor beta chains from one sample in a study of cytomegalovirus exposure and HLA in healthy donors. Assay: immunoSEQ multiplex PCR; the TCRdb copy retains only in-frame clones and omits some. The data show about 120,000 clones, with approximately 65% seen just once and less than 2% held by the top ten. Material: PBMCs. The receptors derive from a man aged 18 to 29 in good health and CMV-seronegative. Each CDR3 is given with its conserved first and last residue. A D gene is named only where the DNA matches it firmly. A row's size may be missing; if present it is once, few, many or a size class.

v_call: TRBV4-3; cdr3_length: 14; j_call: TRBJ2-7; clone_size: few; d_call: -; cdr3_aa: CASSQDGLSYEQYF; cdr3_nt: TGCGCCAGCAGCCAAGATGGACTATCTTACGAGCAGTACTTC
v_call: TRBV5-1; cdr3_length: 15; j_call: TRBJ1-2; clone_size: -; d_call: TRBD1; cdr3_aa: CASSLDGQGFYGYTF; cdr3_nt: TGCGCCAGCAGCTTGGATGGACAGGGGTTCTATGGCTACACCTTC
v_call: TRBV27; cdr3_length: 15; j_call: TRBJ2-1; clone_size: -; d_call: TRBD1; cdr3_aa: CASSNRDRVLNEQFF; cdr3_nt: TGTGCCAGCAGTAACCGGGACAGGGTACTCAATGAGCAGTTCTTC
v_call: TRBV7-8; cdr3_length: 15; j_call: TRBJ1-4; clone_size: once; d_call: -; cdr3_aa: CASSFVGSTNEKLFF; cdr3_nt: TGTGCCAGCAGCTTCGTGGGTAGCACTAATGAAAAACTGTTTTTT
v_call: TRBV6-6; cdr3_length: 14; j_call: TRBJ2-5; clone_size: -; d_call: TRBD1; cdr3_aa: CASTNRQGGETQYF; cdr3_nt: TGTGCCAGCACCAACCGACAGGGTGGAGAGACCCAGTACTTC
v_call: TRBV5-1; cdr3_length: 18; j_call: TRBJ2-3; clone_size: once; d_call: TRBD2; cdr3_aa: CASSLRSGGHLSTDTQYF; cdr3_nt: TGCGCCAGCAGCTTGCGGAGCGGGGGCCATCTTAGCACAGATACGCAGTATTTT
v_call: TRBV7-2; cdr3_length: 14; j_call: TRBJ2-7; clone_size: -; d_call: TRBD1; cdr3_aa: CASSFGDRAYEQYF; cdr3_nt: TGTGCCAGCAGCTTTGGGGACAGGGCCTACGAGCAGTACTTC
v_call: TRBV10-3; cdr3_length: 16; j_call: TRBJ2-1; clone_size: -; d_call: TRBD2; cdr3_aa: CAISSRGSGVYNEQFF; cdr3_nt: TGTGCCATCAGTTCCCGCGGGAGCGGGGTTTACAATGAGCAGTTCTTC
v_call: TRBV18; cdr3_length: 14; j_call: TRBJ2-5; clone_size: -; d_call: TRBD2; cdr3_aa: CASSRTGTKETQYF; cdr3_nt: TGTGCCAGCTCACGTACCGGGACTAAAGAGACCCAGTACTTC
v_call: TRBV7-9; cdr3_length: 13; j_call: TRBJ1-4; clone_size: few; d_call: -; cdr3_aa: CASSMDSREKLFF; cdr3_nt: TGTGCCAGCAGCATGGACAGTAGGGAAAAACTGTTTTTT
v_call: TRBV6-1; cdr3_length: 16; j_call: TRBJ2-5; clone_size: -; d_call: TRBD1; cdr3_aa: CASSEGGQGAQETQYF; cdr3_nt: TGTGCCAGCAGTGAAGGGGGTCAGGGGGCACAAGAGACCCAGTACTTC
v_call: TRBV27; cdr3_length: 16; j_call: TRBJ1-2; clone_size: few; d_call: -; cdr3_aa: CASSSSGPPQFYGYTF; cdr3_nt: TGTGCCAGCAGTTCCAGTGGTCCCCCACAATTCTATGGCTACACCTTC
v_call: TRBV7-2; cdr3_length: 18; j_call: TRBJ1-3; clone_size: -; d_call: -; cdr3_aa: CASSLRVWGLGPGNTIYF; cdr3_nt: TGTGCCAGCAGCCTGAGGGTGTGGGGGCTAGGGCCTGGAAACACCATATATTTT
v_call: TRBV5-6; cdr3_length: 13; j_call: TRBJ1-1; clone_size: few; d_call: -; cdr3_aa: CASSLGGPTEAFF; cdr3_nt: TGTGCCAGCAGCTTGGGGGGGCCCACTGAAGCTTTCTTT
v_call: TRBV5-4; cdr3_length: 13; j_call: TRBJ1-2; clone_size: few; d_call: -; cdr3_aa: CASSLNLGDGYTF; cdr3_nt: TGTGCCAGCAGCTTGAATCTAGGGGATGGCTACACCTTC
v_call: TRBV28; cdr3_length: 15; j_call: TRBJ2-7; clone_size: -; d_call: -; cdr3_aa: CASRGGQLLSYEQYF; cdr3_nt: TGTGCCAGCAGGGGGGGACAGCTACTCTCCTACGAGCAGTACTTC
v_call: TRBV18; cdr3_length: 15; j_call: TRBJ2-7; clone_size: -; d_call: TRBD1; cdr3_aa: CASSRAGDRESEQYF; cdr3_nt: TGTGCCAGCTCCCGGGCCGGGGACAGGGAAAGCGAGCAGTACTTC
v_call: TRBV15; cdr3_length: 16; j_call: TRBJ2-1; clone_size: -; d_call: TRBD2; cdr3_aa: CATSRDRSGGFDEQFF; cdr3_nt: TGTGCCACCAGCAGAGATCGAAGCGGGGGGTTCGATGAGCAGTTCTTC
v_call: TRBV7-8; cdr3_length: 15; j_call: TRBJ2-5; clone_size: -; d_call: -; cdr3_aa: CASSLEGTFQETQYF; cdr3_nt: TGTGCCAGCAGCTTGGAGGGCACATTCCAAGAGACCCAGTACTTC
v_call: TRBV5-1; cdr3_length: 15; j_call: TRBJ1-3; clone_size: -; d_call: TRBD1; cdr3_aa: CASSLEDRAGNTIYF; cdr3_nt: TGCGCCAGCAGCTTGGAGGACAGGGCTGGAAACACCATATATTTT
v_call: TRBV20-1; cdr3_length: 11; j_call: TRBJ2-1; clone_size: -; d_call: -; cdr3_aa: CSARMGPEQFF; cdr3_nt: TGCAGTGCTAGAATGGGGCCCGAGCAGTTCTTC
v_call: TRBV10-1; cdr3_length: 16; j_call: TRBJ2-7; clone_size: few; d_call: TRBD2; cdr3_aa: CASSEVTSGRPYEQYF; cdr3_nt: TGCGCCAGCAGTGAGGTGACTAGCGGGAGGCCCTACGAGCAGTACTTC
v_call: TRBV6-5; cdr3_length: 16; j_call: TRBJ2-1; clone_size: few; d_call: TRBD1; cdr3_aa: CASSSWSGQGSGEQFF; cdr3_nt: TGTGCCAGCAGTTCTTGGTCGGGACAGGGTTCTGGTGAGCAGTTCTTC
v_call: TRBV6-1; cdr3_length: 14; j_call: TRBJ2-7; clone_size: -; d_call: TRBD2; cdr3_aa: CASSSSGRVYEQYF; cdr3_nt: TGTGCCAGCAGTAGTAGCGGGCGGGTCTACGAGCAGTACTTC
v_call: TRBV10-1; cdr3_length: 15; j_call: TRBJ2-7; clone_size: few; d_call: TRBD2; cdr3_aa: CASSESPGLAHEQYF; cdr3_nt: TGCGCCAGCAGTGAGTCTCCGGGACTAGCCCACGAGCAGTACTTC
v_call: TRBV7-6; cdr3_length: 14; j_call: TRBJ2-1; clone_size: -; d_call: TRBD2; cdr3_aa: CASSLRLAVDEQFF; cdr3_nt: TGTGCCAGCAGCTTAAGACTAGCTGTCGATGAGCAGTTCTTC
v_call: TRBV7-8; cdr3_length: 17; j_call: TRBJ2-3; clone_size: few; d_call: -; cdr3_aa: CASSLVRGGRSTDTQYF; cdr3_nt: TGTGCCAGCAGCTTAGTCAGGGGCGGGAGAAGCACAGATACGCAGTATTTT
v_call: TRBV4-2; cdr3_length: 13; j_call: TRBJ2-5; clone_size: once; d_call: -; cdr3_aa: CASSPGLPETQYF; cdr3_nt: TGTGCCAGCAGCCCGGGACTCCCAGAGACCCAGTACTTC
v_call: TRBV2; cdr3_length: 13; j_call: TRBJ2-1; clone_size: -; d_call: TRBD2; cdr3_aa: CATERRESNEQFF; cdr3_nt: TGTGCCACCGAGCGGCGGGAGAGCAATGAGCAGTTCTTC
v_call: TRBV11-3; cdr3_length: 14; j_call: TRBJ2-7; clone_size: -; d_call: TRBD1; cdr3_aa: CASSRGDSTYEQYF; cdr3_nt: TGTGCCAGCAGTAGAGGGGACAGTACCTACGAGCAGTACTTC
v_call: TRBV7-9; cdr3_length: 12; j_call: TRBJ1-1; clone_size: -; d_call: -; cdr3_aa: CSSSLRLSRAFF; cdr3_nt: TGTTCCAGCAGCTTACGACTGAGCCGGGCTTTCTTT
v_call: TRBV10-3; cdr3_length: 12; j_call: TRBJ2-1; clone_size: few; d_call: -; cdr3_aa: CAGAADFNEQFF; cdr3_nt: TGTGCCGGAGCGGCGGACTTCAATGAGCAGTTCTTC